This T cell receptor (beta chain) was found in a study of CD8+ T cells in alopecia areata. Study results and limitations: In scalp samples, resident alphabeta T cells of normal skin are also sequenced. Patients showed less clear TCR sequence sharing than mice, possibly partly because of HLA diversity.

Germline CDR1 reads SGHAT; CDR2 reads FQNNGV. The CDR3 covers 13 residues. V lost 5 bases, J lost 6 bases, and 4 bases stayed unmatched. Following extraction, RNA underwent reverse transcription to cDNA, which served as the sequencing template. TCRdb keeps only in-frame clones here, not all; method: immunoSEQ multiplex PCR. The sample has some 14,000 clones; approximately 61% are singletons. This clone was counted only a few times. The antigen remains undetermined. Collected material from alopecia areata patients comprised lesional scalp punch biopsies and peripheral blood. Sequencing used skin, obtained at week 0. This chain links TRBV11-2 with TRBJ2-5; 9 bases agree with TRBD1. This clonotype was sampled from a human donor with alopecia areata. This CDR3 is CASSPGTGQTQYF. The CDR3 nucleotides are TGTGCCAGCAGCCCCGGGACAGGGCAGACCCAGTACTTC. The full variable domain, in which reference TRBV11-2 and TRBJ2-5 provide the parts outside the CDR3, is EAGVAQSPRYKIIEKRQSVAFWCNPISGHATLYWYQQILGQGPKLLIQFQNNGVVDDSQLPKDRFSAERLKGVDSTLKIQPAKLEDSAVYLCASSPGTGQTQYFGPGTRLLVL.